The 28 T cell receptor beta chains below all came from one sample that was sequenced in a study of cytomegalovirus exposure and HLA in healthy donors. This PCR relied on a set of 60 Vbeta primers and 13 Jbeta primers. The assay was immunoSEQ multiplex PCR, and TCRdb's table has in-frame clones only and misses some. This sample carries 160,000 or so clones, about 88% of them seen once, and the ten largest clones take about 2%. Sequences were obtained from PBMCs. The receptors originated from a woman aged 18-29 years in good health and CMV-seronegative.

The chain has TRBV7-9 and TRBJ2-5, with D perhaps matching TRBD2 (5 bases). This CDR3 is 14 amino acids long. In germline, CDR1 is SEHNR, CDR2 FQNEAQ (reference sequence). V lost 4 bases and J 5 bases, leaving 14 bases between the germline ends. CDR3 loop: CASSSLERRETQYF. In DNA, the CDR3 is TGTGCCAGCAGCTCCCTGGAGCGGCGGGAGACCCAGTACTTC.

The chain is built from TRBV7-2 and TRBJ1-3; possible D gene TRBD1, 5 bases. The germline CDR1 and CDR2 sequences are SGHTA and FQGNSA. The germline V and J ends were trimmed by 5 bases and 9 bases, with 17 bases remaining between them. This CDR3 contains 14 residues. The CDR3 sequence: CASSLWGLLSTIYF. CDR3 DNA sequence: TGTGCCAGCAGCCTGTGGGGCCTATTAAGCACCATATATTTT.

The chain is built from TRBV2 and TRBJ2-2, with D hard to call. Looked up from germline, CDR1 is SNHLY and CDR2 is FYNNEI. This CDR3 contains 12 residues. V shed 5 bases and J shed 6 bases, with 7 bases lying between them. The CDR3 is CASSPQSGELFF. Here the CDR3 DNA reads TGTGCCAGCAGTCCTCAGTCCGGGGAGCTGTTTTTT.

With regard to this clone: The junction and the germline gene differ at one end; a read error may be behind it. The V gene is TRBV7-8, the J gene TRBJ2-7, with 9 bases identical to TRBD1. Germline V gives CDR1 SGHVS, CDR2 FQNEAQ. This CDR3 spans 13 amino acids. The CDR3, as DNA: TGTGCCAGCAGCGTGACCGGGACAGGGAGCCTCAGTTTC. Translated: CASSVTGTGSLSF.

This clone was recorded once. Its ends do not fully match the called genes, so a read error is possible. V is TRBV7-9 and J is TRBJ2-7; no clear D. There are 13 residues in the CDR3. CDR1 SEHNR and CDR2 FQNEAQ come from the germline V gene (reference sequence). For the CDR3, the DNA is TGTTCCAGCAGCTCCCCAGGCTCCTACGAGCAGTACTTC. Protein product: CSSSSPGSYEQYF.

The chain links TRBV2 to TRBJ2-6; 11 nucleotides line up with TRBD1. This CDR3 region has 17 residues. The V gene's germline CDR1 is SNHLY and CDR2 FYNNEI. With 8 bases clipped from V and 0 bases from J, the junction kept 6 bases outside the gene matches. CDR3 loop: CASPTGTGGSGANVLTF. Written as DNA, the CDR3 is TGTGCCAGCCCAACCGGGACAGGGGGCTCTGGGGCCAACGTCCTGACTTTC. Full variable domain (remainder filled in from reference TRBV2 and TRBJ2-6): EPEVTQTPSHQVTQMGQEVILRCVPISNHLYFYWYRQILGQKVEFLVSFYNNEISEKSEIFDDQFSVERPDGSNFTLKIRSTKLEDSAMYFCASPTGTGGSGANVLTFGAGSRLTVL.

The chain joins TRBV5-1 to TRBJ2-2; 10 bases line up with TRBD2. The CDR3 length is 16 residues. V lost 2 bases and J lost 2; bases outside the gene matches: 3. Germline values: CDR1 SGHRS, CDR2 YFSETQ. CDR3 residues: CASSLGTSDNTGELFF. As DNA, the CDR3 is TGCGCCAGCAGCTTAGGGACTAGCGATAACACCGGGGAGCTGTTTTTT.

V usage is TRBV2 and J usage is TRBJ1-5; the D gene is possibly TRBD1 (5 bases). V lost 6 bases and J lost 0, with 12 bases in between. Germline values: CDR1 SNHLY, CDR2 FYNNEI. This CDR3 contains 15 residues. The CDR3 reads CASSETEDSNQPQHF. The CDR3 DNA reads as TGTGCCAGCAGCGAGACAGAAGATAGCAATCAGCCCCAGCATTTT.

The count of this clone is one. DNA for the CDR3: TGTGCCAGTAGTACAATTAGCGGGAGAGGCGGGGAGCTGTTTTTT. Translating gives CASSTISGRGGELFF. J is TRBJ2-2 and V is TRBV19; 9 bases line up with TRBD2. The ends lost 4 bases at V and 7 bases at J; junction bases unmatched: 7. Germline-derived CDR1 and CDR2 are LNHDA and SQIVND (reference sequence). This CDR3 comprises 15 residues.

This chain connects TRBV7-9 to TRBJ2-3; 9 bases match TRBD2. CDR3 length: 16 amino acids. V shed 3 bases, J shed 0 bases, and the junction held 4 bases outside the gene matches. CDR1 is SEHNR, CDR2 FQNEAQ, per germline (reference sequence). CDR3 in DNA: TGTGCCAGCAGCTTTGCGGGGGGGATTAGCACAGATACGCAGTATTTT. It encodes CASSFAGGISTDTQYF.

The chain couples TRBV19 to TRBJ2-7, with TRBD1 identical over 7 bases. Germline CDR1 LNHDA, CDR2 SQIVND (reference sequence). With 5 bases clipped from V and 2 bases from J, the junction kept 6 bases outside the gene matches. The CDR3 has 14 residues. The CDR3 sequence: CASSQRQGAYEQYF. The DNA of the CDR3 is TGTGCCAGTAGTCAACGACAGGGAGCCTACGAGCAGTACTTC.

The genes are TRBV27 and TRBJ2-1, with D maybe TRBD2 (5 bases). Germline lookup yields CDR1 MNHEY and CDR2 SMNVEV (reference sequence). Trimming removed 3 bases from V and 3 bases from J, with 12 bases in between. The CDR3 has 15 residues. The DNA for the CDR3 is TGTGCCAGCAGTTTGTCTGGGGAGAACTACAATGAGCAGTTCTTC. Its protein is CASSLSGENYNEQFF.

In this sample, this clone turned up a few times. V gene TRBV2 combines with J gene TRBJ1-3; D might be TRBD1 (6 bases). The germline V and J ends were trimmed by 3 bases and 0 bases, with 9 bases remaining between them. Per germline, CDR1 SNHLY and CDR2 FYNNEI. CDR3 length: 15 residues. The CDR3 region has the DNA TGTGCCAGCAGTGAGGACAGCCTCTCTGGAAACACCATATATTTT. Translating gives CASSEDSLSGNTIYF.

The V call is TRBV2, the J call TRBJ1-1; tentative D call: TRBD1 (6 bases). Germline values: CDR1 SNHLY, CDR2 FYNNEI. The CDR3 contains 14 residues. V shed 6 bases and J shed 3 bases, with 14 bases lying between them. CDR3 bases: TGTGCCAGCAGGTTGGGGGCCTTGTACACTGAAGCTTTCTTT. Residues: CASRLGALYTEAFF.

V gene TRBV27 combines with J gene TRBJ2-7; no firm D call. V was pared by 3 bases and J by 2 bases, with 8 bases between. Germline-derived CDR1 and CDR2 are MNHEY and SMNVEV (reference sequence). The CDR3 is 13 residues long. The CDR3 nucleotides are TGTGCCAGCAGTTTCAGCGCGGCCTACGAGCAGTACTTC. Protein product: CASSFSAAYEQYF.

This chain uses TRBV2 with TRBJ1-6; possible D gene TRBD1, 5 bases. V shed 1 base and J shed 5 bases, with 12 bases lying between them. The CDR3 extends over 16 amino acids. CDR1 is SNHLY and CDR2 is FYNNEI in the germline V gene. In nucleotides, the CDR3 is TGTGCCAGCAGTGAAGGCGGGACTTACAATAATTCACCCCTCCACTTT. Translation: CASSEGGTYNNSPLHF.

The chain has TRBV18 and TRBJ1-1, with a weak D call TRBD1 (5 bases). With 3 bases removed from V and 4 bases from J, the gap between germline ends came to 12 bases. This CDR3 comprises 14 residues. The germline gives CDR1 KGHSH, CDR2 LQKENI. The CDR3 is CASSPSAGGTEAFF. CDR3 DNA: TGTGCCAGCTCACCTTCCGCGGGGGGCACTGAAGCTTTCTTT.

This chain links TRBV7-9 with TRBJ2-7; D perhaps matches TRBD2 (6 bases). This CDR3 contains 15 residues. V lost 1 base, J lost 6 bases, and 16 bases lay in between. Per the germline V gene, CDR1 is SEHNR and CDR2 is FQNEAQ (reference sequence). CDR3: CASSLGSDGGREQYF. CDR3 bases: TGTGCCAGCAGCTTAGGGAGCGACGGAGGGCGCGAGCAGTACTTC. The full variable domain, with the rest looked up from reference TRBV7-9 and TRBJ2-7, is DTGVSQNPRHKITKRGQNVTFRCDPISEHNRLYWYRQTLGQGPEFLTYFQNEAQLEKSRLLSDRFSAERPKGSFSTLEIQRTEQGDSAMYLCASSLGSDGGREQYFGPGTRLTVT.

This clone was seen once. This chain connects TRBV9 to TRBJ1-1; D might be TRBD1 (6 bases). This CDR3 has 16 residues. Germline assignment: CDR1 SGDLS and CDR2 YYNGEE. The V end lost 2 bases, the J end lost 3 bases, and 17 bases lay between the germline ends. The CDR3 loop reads CASSVGGGIWDTEAFF. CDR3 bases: TGTGCCAGCAGCGTTGGGGGGGGCATTTGGGACACTGAAGCTTTCTTT.

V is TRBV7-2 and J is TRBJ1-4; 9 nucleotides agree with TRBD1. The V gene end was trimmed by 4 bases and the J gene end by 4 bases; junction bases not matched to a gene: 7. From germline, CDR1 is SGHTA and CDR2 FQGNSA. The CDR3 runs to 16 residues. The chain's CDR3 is CASSSPGQGVNEKLFF. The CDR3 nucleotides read TGTGCCAGCAGCTCACCGGGACAGGGAGTTAATGAAAAACTGTTTTTT.

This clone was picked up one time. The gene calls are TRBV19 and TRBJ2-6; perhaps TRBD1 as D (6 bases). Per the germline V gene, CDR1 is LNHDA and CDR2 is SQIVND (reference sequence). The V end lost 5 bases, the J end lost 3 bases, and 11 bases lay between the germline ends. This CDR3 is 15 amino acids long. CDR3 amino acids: CASSLGAYGANVLTF. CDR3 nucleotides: TGTGCCAGTAGTCTGGGGGCTTATGGGGCCAACGTCCTGACTTTC.

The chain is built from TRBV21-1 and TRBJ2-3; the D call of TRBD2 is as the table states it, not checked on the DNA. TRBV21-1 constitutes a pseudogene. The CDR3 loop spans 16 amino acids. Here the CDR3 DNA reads TGTGCCAGCAGCAAAGACCTAGCGGGATGCACAGATACGCAGTATTTT. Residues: CASSKDLAGCTDTQYF.

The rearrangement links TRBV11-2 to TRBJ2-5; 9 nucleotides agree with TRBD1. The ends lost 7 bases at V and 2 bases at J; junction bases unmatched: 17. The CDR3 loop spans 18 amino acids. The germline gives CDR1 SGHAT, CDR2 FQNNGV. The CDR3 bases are TGTGCCAGCACCCAAAATCCCTCCGGGACAGGGTTTCAAGAGACCCAGTACTTC. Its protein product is CASTQNPSGTGFQETQYF.

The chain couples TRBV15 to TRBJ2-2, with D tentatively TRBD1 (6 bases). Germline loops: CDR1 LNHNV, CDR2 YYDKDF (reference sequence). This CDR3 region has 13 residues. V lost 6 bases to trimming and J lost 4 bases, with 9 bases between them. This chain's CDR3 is CATSSGVTGELFF. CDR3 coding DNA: TGTGCCACCAGTTCAGGGGTCACCGGGGAGCTGTTTTTT. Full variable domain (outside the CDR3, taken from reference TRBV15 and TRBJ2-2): DAMVIQNPRYQVTQFGKPVTLSCSQTLNHNVMYWYQQKSSQAPKLLFHYYDKDFNNEADTPDNFQSRRPNTSFCFLDIRSPGLGDTAMYLCATSSGVTGELFFGEGSRLTVL.

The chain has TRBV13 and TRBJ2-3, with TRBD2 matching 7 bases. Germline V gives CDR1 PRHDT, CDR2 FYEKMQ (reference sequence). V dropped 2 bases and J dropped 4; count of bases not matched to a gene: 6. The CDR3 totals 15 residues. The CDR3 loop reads CASSLMAGVSDTQYF. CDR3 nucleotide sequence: TGTGCCAGCAGCTTAATGGCGGGGGTGTCAGATACGCAGTATTTT.

The CDR3 spells CASSLAGDGVEQYF. The CDR3 coding sequence is TGCGCCAGCAGCTTGGCCGGGGATGGGGTCGAGCAGTACTTC. The rearrangement joins TRBV5-1 to TRBJ2-7, with D perhaps matching TRBD2 (5 bases). The CDR3 consists of 14 residues. Trimming removed 0 bases at V and 6 bases at J, with 13 bases between. Germline V lookup: CDR1 SGHRS, CDR2 YFSETQ.

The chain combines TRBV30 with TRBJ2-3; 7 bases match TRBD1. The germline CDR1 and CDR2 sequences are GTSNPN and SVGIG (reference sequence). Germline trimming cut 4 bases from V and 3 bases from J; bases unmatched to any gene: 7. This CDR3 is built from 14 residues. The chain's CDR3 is CAWIPGQRTDTQYF. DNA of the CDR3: TGTGCCTGGATACCGGGACAGAGGACAGATACGCAGTATTTT.

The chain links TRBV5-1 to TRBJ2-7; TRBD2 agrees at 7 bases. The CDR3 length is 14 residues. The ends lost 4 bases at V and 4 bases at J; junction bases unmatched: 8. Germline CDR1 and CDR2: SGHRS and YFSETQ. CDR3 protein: CASSGGPGGYEQYF. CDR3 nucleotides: TGCGCCAGCAGCGGAGGGCCCGGGGGGTACGAGCAGTACTTC.